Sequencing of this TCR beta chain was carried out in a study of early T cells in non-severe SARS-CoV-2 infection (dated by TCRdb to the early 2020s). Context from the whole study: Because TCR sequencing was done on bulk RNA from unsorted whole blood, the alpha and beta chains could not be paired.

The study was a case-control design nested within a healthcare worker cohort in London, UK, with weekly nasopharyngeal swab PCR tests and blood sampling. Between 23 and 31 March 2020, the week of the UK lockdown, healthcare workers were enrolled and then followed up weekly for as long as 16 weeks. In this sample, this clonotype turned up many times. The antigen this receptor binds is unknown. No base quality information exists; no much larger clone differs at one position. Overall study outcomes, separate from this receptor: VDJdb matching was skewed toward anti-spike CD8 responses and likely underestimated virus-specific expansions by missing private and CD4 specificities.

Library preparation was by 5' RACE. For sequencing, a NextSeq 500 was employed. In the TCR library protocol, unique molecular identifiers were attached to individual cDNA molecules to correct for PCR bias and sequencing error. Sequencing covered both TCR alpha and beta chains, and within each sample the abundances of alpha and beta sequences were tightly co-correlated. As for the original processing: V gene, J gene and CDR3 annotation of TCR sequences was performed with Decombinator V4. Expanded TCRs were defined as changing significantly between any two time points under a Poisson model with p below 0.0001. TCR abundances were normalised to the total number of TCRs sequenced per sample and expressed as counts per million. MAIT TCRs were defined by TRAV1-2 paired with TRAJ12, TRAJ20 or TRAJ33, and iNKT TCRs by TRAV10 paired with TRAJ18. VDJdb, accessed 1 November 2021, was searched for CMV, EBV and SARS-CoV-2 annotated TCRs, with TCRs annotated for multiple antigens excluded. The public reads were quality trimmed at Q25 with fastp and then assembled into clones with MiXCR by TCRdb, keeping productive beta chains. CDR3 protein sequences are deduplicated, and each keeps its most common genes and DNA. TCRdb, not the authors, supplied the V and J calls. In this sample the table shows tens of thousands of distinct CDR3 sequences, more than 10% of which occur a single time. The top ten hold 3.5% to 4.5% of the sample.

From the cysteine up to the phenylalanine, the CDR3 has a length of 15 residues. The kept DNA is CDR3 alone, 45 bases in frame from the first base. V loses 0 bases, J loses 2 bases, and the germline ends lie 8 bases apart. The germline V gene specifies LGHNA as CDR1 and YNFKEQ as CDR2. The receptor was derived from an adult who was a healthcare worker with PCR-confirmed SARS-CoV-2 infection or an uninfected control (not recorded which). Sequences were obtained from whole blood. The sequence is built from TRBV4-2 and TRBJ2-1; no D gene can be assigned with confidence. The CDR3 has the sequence CASSQDGAAYNEQFF. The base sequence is TGTGCCAGCAGCCAAGATGGAGCAGCCTACAATGAGCAGTTCTTC.